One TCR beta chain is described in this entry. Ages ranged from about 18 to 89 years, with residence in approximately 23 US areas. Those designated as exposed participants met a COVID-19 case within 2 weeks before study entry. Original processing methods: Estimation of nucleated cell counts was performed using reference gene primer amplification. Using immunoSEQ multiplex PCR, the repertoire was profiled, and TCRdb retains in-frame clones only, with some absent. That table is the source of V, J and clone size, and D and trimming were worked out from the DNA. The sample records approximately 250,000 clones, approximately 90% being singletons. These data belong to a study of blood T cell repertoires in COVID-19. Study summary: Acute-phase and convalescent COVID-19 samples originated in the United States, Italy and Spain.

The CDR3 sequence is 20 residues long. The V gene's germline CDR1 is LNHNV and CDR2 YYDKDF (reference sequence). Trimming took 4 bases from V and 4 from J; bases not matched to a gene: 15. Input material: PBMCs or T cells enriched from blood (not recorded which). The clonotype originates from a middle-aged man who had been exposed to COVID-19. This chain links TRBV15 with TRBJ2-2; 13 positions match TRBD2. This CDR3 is CATSTHDTGTSGNRTGELFF. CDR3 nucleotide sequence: TGTGCCACCAGCACACACGATACCGGGACTAGCGGGAATCGCACCGGGGAGCTGTTTTTT.